This TCR beta chain was sequenced for a study of STAT5B mutations in CD4+ large granular lymphocyte leukemia. Study as a whole: Cryopreserved patient cells were CD8-depleted, then anti-CD4 bead selected.

This CDR3 has 14 amino acids. Trimming removed 4 bases at V and 8 bases at J, with 14 bases between. Germline CDR1 reads SGHAT; CDR2 reads FQNNGV. As processed by the authors: A productive frequency of 2.59 x 10-5 was the lowest detectable. Here immunoSEQ multiplex PCR was the method, and the copy in TCRdb shows in-frame clones only, minus some. V, J and clone size are taken as reported in that table, and D and trimming were inferred from the DNA itself. In the table there are around 9,000 clones, about four fifths of which are singletons. This clone was detected only a few times. The origin of this receptor is a man aged 60 to 75 with CD4+ T-cell large granular lymphocyte leukemia. V usage is TRBV11-2 and J usage is TRBJ1-4; D perhaps matches TRBD1 (6 bases). The material sequenced was PBMCs. CDR3 sequence: CASSSGEAGEKLFF. The CDR3 coding sequence is TGTGCCAGCAGCTCAGGGGAGGCTGGCGAAAAACTGTTTTTT.